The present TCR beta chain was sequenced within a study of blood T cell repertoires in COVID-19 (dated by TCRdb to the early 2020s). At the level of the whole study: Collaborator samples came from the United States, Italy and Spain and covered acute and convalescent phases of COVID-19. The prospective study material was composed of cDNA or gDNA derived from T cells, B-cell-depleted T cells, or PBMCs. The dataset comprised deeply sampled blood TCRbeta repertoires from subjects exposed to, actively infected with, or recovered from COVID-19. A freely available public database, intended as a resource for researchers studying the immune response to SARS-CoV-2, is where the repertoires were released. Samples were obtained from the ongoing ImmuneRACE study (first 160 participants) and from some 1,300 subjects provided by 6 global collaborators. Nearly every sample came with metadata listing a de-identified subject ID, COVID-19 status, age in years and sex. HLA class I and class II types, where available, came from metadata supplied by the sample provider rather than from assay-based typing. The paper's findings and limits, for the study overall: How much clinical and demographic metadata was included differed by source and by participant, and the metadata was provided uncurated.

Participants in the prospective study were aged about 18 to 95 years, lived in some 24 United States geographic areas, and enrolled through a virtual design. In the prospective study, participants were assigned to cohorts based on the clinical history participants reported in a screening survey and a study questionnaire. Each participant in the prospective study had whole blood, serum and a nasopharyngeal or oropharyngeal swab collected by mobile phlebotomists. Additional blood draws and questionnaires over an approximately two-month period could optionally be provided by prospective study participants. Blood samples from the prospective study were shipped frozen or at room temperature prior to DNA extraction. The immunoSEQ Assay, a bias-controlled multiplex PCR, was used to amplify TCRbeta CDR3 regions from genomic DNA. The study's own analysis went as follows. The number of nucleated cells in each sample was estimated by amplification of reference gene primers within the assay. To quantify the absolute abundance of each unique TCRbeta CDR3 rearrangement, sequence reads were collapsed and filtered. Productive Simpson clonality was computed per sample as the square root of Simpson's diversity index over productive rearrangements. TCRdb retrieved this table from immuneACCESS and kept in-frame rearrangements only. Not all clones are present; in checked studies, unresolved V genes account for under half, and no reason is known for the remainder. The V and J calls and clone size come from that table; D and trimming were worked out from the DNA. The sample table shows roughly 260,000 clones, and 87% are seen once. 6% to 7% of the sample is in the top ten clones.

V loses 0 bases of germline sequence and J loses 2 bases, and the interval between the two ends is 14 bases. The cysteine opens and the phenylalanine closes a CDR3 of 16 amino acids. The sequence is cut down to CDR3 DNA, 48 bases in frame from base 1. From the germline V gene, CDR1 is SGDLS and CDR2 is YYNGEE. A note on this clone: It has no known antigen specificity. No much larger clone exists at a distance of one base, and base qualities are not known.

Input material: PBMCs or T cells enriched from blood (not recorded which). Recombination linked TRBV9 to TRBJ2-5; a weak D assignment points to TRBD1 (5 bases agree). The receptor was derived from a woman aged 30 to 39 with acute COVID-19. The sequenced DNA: TGTGCCAGCAGCGTAGTTCCAGGGTTGGGGCAAGAGACCCAGTACTTC. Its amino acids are CASSVVPGLGQETQYF.